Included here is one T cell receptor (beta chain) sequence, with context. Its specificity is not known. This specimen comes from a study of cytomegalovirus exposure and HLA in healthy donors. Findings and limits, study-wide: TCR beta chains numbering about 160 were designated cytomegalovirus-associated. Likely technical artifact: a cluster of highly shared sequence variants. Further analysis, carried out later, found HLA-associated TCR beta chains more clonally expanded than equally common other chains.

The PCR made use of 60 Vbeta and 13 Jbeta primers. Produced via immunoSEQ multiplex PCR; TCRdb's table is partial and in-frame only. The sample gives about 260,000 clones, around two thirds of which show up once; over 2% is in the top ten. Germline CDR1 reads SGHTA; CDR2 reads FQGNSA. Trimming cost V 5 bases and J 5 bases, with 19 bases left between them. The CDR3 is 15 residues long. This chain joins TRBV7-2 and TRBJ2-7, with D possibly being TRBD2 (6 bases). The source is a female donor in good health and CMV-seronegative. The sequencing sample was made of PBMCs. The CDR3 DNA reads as TGTGCCAGCAGCCCGGGACTCCCCAGAGTCGACGAGCAGTACTTC. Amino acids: CASSPGLPRVDEQYF. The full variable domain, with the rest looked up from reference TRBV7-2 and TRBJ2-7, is GAGVSQSPSNKVTEKGKDVELRCDPISGHTALYWYRQSLGQGLEFLIYFQGNSAPDKSGLPSDRFSAERTGGSVSTLTIQRTQQEDSAVYLCASSPGLPRVDEQYFGPGTRLTVT.